The subject of this entry is one TCR beta chain. Its target is unknown. Cultured CD4+ T-cell DNA underwent Oncomine TCR Beta short-read sequencing. It was cultured CD4+ T cells from which genomic DNA was extracted. TCRdb re-called the PCR reads through MiXCR, storing one row per CDR3 protein. The data hold about 16,000 distinct CDR3 sequences, with 44% observed a single time. Indicated treatment: roughly 11-day PBMC culture with coronavirus spike peptide pools or control peptides (ViraFEST assay). ViraFEST used peptide pools to expand antigen-specific T cells and subsequently sequenced their TCRs. Recorded positive PCR dates fall between March and December 2020, preceding US Alpha, Beta and Delta variants. This entry is derived from a study of vaccination and CD4 T cells after COVID-19. The CDR3 has 16 residues. Trimming shortened V by 5 bases and J by 0 bases, and 15 bases separated the two germline ends. Germline values: CDR1 SGHTA, CDR2 FQGNSA.

The sample in question was CD4+ T cells from blood, cultured in vitro, obtained after SARS-CoV-2 vaccination. The V call is TRBV7-2, the J call TRBJ2-3; weak D call: TRBD2 (5 bases). This sequence was found in a human donor who had recovered from COVID-19. In DNA, the CDR3 is TGTGCCAGCAGCCCTAGGGAGTTCGGTAGCACAGATACGCAGTATTTT. Translation: CASSPREFGSTDTQYF.